A single sample gave rise to the 30 T cell receptor beta chains below, sequenced in a study of shared clonotypes between healthy human individuals. Sequenced by immunoSEQ multiplex PCR; TCRdb stores in-frame clones only, minus some. The sample has 2 million to 3 million clones, 93% seen once. Sequences were obtained from naive CD4+ T cells from PBMCs. Documented subset: CD45RA+ positively selected. The receptor source for this set is a man younger than 35 in good health. Some clones in this sample may be carry-over from other donors' samples.

The chain combines TRBV19 with TRBJ1-1; no reliable D call. This CDR3 has 15 amino acids. Between the trimmed V and J ends, which lost 9 bases and 6 bases, there was a span of 23 bases. Germline lookup yields CDR1 LNHDA and CDR2 SQIVND (reference sequence). DNA of the CDR3: TGTGCCAGCGCGTTGGGCCGGACGGCCTCCCCTGAAGCTTTCTTT. Residues: CASALGRTASPEAFF.

This clone turned up a few times. The chain recombines TRBV18 with TRBJ2-5; the D is unclear. The CDR3 consists of 14 residues. The V gene's germline CDR1 is KGHSH and CDR2 LQKENI. Trimming removed 4 bases from V and 1 base from J, with 10 bases in between. DNA for the CDR3: TGTGCCAGCTCACTTTCGACTGGCCAAGAGACCCAGTACTTC. Translating it yields CASSLSTGQETQYF. The whole variable domain, filled in from reference TRBV18 and TRBJ2-5, reads NAGVMQNPRHLVRRRGQEARLRCSPMKGHSHVYWYRQLPEEGLKFMVYLQKENIIDESGMPKERFSAEFPKEGPSILRIQQVVRGDSAAYFCASSLSTGQETQYFGPGTRLLVL.

About this clone: This sample also contains other DNA sequences that code for the same CDR3. This chain links TRBV18 with TRBJ1-1; 7 bases agree with TRBD1. Germline-derived CDR1 and CDR2 are KGHSH and LQKENI. This CDR3 is built from 14 residues. V gave up 6 bases and J gave up 2 bases; unmatched junction bases: 6. CDR3 DNA sequence: TGTGCCAGCTCGCCGACAGGGACAAACACTGAAGCTTTCTTT. Translating it yields CASSPTGTNTEAFF.

This chain uses TRBV4-2 with TRBJ2-5; D might be TRBD2 (6 bases). V shed 0 bases and J shed 7 bases, with 12 bases lying between them. The CDR3 extends over 14 amino acids. The germline V gene encodes CDR1 LGHNA and CDR2 YNFKEQ. The CDR3 DNA is TGTGCCAGCAGCCAAGATTTCGGGACTGGGACCCAGTACTTC. Protein product: CASSQDFGTGTQYF.

J is TRBJ1-4 and V is TRBV20-1, with D maybe TRBD1 (5 bases). This CDR3 is built from 11 residues. Germline CDR1 reads DFQATT; CDR2 reads SNEGSKA (reference sequence). V shed 6 bases and J shed 7 bases, with 9 bases lying between them. The CDR3 coding sequence is TGCAGTGCGGACACAGCTGAAAAACTGTTTTTT. This sequence encodes CSADTAEKLFF.

V is TRBV5-4 and J is TRBJ2-1; perhaps D is TRBD1 or TRBD2 (5 bases each). V was pared by 4 bases and J by 3 bases, with 17 bases between. CDR1 and CDR2 (germline): SGHNT, YYREEE (reference sequence). This CDR3 has 16 residues. DNA of the CDR3: TGTGCCAGCAGCCCTCCCCGGGGCGGCGACTACAATGAGCAGTTCTTC. Its translation: CASSPPRGGDYNEQFF.

The chain carries TRBV19 and TRBJ1-5; D possibly corresponds to TRBD1 (5 bases). CDR1 LNHDA and CDR2 SQIVND come from the germline V gene (reference sequence). This CDR3 has 14 amino acids. V lost 5 bases to trimming and J lost 7 bases, with 15 bases between them. The chain's CDR3 is CASSAQGGAQPQHF. DNA for the CDR3: TGTGCCAGTAGTGCTCAGGGTGGGGCCCAGCCCCAGCATTTT.

The chain joins TRBV5-1 to TRBJ1-1; D unclear. CDR1 and CDR2 (germline): SGHRS, YFSETQ. The CDR3 spans 15 residues. V lost 0 bases to trimming and J lost 5 bases, with 14 bases between them. The CDR3 reads CASSLAVSGGTEAFF. The CDR3 nucleotides read TGCGCCAGCAGCTTGGCAGTTAGTGGAGGTACTGAAGCTTTCTTT. Full variable domain (rest looked up from reference TRBV5-1 and TRBJ1-1): KAGVTQTPRYLIKTRGQQVTLSCSPISGHRSVSWYQQTPGQGLQFLFEYFSETQRNKGNFPGRFSGRQFSNSRSEMNVSTLELGDSALYLCASSLAVSGGTEAFFGQGTRLTVV.

This clone was picked up a small number of times. Other DNA sequences in the sample encode the same CDR3. The V call is TRBV5-1, the J call TRBJ2-1; no reliable D call. Trimming removed 3 bases at V and 0 bases at J, with 4 bases between. The CDR3 totals 13 residues. Per the germline V gene, CDR1 is SGHRS and CDR2 is YFSETQ. The CDR3 coding sequence is TGCGCCAGCAGCTCCAGCTCCTACAATGAGCAGTTCTTC. It yields the protein CASSSSSYNEQFF.

Turning to this clone: Additional DNA sequences in this sample encode the identical CDR3. This chain joins TRBV7-2 and TRBJ1-2, with D perhaps TRBD1 (6 bases). The V end was cut by 2 bases, the J end by 6 bases, with 10 bases between. This CDR3 region has 13 residues. CDR1 SGHTA and CDR2 FQGNSA come from the germline V gene. In nucleotides, the CDR3 is TGTGCCAGCAGCTTAAGGGGGAGGGATGGCTACACCTTC. Its protein product is CASSLRGRDGYTF.

The J gene is TRBJ1-1, the V gene TRBV7-8; D unresolved. The V gene's germline CDR1 is SGHVS and CDR2 FQNEAQ. The germline V and J ends were trimmed by 8 bases and 10 bases, with 17 bases remaining between them. The CDR3 spans 12 residues. DNA for the CDR3: TGTGCCAGCTTTAACGGAGCCGGGAGAGCTTTCTTT. It codes for CASFNGAGRAFF. Looking up the rest from reference TRBV7-8 and TRBJ1-1 gives the full variable domain: GAGVSQSPRYKVAKRGQDVALRCDPISGHVSLFWYQQALGQGPEFLTYFQNEAQLDKSGLPSDRFFAERPEGSVSTLKIQRTQQEDSAVYLCASFNGAGRAFFGQGTRLTVV.

The chain combines TRBV9 with TRBJ2-2; D is undetermined. CDR1 is SGDLS and CDR2 is YYNGEE in the germline V gene. The CDR3 loop spans 15 amino acids. V was shortened by 4 bases and J by 0 bases, with 10 bases between the two germline ends. The CDR3: CASSTGVTNTGELFF. CDR3 DNA sequence: TGTGCCAGCAGCACCGGAGTTACGAACACCGGGGAGCTGTTTTTT.

The chain joins TRBV5-1 to TRBJ2-7, with 7 bases fitting TRBD1. Trimming removed 3 bases from V and 3 bases from J; junction bases left unmatched: 3. Germline V gene lookup returns CDR1 SGHRS and CDR2 YFSETQ. The CDR3 has 13 amino acids. The CDR3: CASSWDSNYEQYF. The CDR3 DNA reads TGCGCCAGCAGCTGGGACAGTAACTACGAGCAGTACTTC.

This rearrangement joins TRBV9 to TRBJ2-5, with D hard to call. The J call may be faulty, since TRBJ2-7 better matches the DNA end. CDR3 length: 14 amino acids. The germline V gene has CDR1 SGDLS and CDR2 YYNGEE. CDR3 bases: TGTGCCAGCAGCGTAGGCCCCCGCAACTACGAGCAGTACTTC. Translated: CASSVGPRNYEQYF.

This chain uses TRBV6-1 with TRBJ2-7; 8 bases map to TRBD1. CDR3 length: 14 amino acids. The V segment lost 5 bases and the J segment 3 bases; nucleotides outside the gene matches: 6. The germline V gene has CDR1 MNHNS and CDR2 SASEGT. The CDR3 nucleotides are TGTGCCAGCAGTCGACAGGGGACCAGCTACGAGCAGTACTTC. Translated, it gives CASSRQGTSYEQYF.

To note about this clone: Other DNA sequences in this specimen translate into the identical CDR3. The chain is built from TRBV28 and TRBJ2-7; D is ambiguous. The ends were cut back, 2 bases at V and 6 bases at J, with 5 bases in the middle. The CDR3 runs to 11 residues. Germline CDR1 reads MDHEN; CDR2 reads SYDVKM. CDR3 loop: CASSLVGEQYF. CDR3 DNA sequence: TGTGCCAGCAGTTTAGTGGGCGAGCAGTACTTC. Together with reference TRBV28 and TRBJ2-7, the CDR3 gives the full variable domain: DVKVTQSSRYLVKRTGEKVFLECVQDMDHENMFWYRQDPGLGLRLIYFSYDVKMKEKGDIPEGYSVSREKKERFSLILESASTNQTSMYLCASSLVGEQYFGPGTRLTVT.

V gene TRBV28 combines with J gene TRBJ1-3; possibly TRBD1 for D (5 bases). The germline V and J ends were trimmed by 4 bases and 5 bases, with 15 bases remaining between them. The CDR3 consists of 15 residues. Germline V gene lookup returns CDR1 MDHEN and CDR2 SYDVKM. CDR3 residues: CASSWAGAGRNTIYF. CDR3 nucleotides: TGTGCCAGCAGTTGGGCCGGGGCAGGTCGAAACACCATATATTTT. The variable domain in full, completed from reference TRBV28 and TRBJ1-3, reads DVKVTQSSRYLVKRTGEKVFLECVQDMDHENMFWYRQDPGLGLRLIYFSYDVKMKEKGDIPEGYSVSREKKERFSLILESASTNQTSMYLCASSWAGAGRNTIYFGEGSWLTVV.

The chain links TRBV6-6 to TRBJ2-7; D remains unclear. Germline-derived CDR1 and CDR2 are MNHNY and SVGAGI (reference sequence). The CDR3 is made up of 15 amino acids. V was clipped by 2 bases and J by 6 bases, with 17 bases between them. CDR3 residues: CASSYGGPLPSEQYF. The CDR3 DNA follows: TGTGCCAGCAGTTACGGCGGCCCCCTCCCCTCCGAGCAGTACTTC.

This clone occurred once. The J gene is TRBJ2-5, the V gene TRBV7-2, with D tentatively TRBD2 (5 bases). V was cut by 5 bases and J by 4 bases, with 14 bases left in between. The CDR3 sequence is 14 residues long. Germline values: CDR1 SGHTA, CDR2 FQGNSA. The CDR3 sequence: CASSPSEGSETQYF. As DNA, the CDR3 is TGTGCCAGCAGCCCCTCAGAGGGTTCAGAGACCCAGTACTTC.

The V gene is TRBV5-8, the J gene TRBJ2-3; TRBD2 agrees at 12 bases. Germline assignment: CDR1 SGHTS and CDR2 YDEGEE. The CDR3 runs 15 residues. J lost 5 bases, V lost 4 bases, and 5 bases had no gene match. The CDR3 region has the DNA TGTGCCAGCAGCCTAGCGGGAGGGCAGGGAGATACGCAGTATTTT. It encodes CASSLAGGQGDTQYF.

V gene TRBV7-9 combines with J gene TRBJ1-2, with 7 bases matching TRBD1. V lost 5 bases, J lost 8 bases, and 11 bases stayed unmatched. CDR1 is SEHNR and CDR2 is FQNEAQ in the germline V gene (reference sequence). CDR3 length: 14 amino acids. For the CDR3, the DNA is TGTGCCAGCAGCCATCGGACAGGATATGACGGCTACACCTTC. This translates into CASSHRTGYDGYTF.

This rearrangement joins TRBV29-1 to TRBJ2-3; D is unclear. The CDR3 extends over 14 amino acids. Trimming removed 3 bases at V and 5 bases at J, with 15 bases between. From germline, CDR1 is SQVTM and CDR2 ANQGSEA. The CDR3 is CSVEDQGNRDTQYF. The CDR3 bases are TGCAGCGTTGAGGACCAAGGCAATAGAGATACGCAGTATTTT.

The rearrangement joins TRBV18 to TRBJ1-1; 9 positions agree with TRBD1. With 8 bases clipped from V and 8 bases from J, the junction kept 6 bases outside the gene matches. The CDR3 extends over 12 amino acids. Germline CDR1 reads KGHSH; CDR2 reads LQKENI. CDR3 residues: CASTSGQGEAFF. CDR3 bases: TGTGCCAGCACTAGTGGACAGGGGGAAGCTTTCTTT.

The genes are TRBV7-9 and TRBJ2-5; D is tentatively TRBD1 or TRBD2 (5 bases each). Per germline, CDR1 SEHNR and CDR2 FQNEAQ (reference sequence). Deletions cut 5 bases from V and 4 bases from J, with 17 bases between. CDR3 length equals 15 residues. The CDR3 region is CASSPVRGAGETQYF. For the CDR3, the DNA is TGTGCCAGCAGCCCAGTGAGAGGGGCGGGAGAGACCCAGTACTTC.

In regard to this clone: Different DNA sequences within this sample yield the same CDR3. This chain connects TRBV30 to TRBJ1-1; 7 nucleotides line up with TRBD1. V lost 0 bases, J lost 0 bases, and 1 base stayed unmatched. CDR3 length: 14 amino acids. The V gene's germline CDR1 is GTSNPN and CDR2 SVGIG (reference sequence). CDR3 in amino acids: CAWSVRGLNTEAFF. DNA of the CDR3: TGTGCCTGGAGTGTTAGGGGGCTGAACACTGAAGCTTTCTTT.

CDR3 in DNA: TGTGCCAGCACGGGAGCAGGGGGGCCCTACGAGCAGTACTTC. This codes for CASTGAGGPYEQYF. The chain joins TRBV25-1 to TRBJ2-7, with D maybe TRBD1 (7 bases). V lost 7 bases and J 2 bases, leaving 15 bases between the germline ends. This CDR3 is 14 amino acids long. The germline V gene has CDR1 MGHDK and CDR2 SYGVNS.

The rearrangement links TRBV4-3 to TRBJ1-3, with 7 bases that match TRBD1. The ends lost 1 base at V and 5 bases at J; junction bases unmatched: 2. This CDR3 spans 14 amino acids. CDR1 and CDR2 (germline): LGHNA, YSLEER. In DNA form, the CDR3 reads TGCGCCAGCAGCCAAGGACAGGGCCGAAACACCATATATTTT. This sequence encodes CASSQGQGRNTIYF.

This clone was recorded a few times. Different DNA sequences within this sample yield the same CDR3. CDR3 DNA sequence: TGTGCCAGCTCCCGAGGCGGGGACCAGCCCCAGCATTTT. Translation: CASSRGGDQPQHF. The chain carries TRBV18 and TRBJ1-5, with a possible D match to TRBD1 (5 bases). The CDR3 is made up of 13 amino acids. CDR1 is KGHSH and CDR2 is LQKENI in the germline V gene. V lost 6 bases and J lost 7, with 13 bases in between.

V gene TRBV7-8 combines with J gene TRBJ2-2; D gene ambiguous. This CDR3 has 15 amino acids. V was pared by 5 bases and J by 4 bases, with 14 bases between. Germline V gene sequence: CDR1 SGHVS, CDR2 FQNEAQ. This CDR3 is CASSPFPIATGELFF. Here the CDR3 DNA reads TGTGCCAGCAGCCCCTTTCCCATAGCCACCGGGGAGCTGTTTTTT.

V usage is TRBV28 and J usage is TRBJ1-2, with a weak D call TRBD1 (6 bases). Germline CDR1 is MDHEN and CDR2 is SYDVKM. V lost 6 bases, J lost 4 bases, and 15 bases lay in between. The CDR3 is 14 amino acids. The CDR3 region has the DNA TGTGCCAGCAGGTACCCGGGGGGGCCCTATGGCTACACCTTC. This encodes CASRYPGGPYGYTF.